These T cell receptor beta chains were read from a single sample in a study of PD-L1 blockade in urothelial cancer. Assay used: immunoSEQ multiplex PCR; TCRdb lists only in-frame clones, some missing. This repertoire shows tens of thousands of clones, almost 85% found once; its top ten account for roughly 4%. Sequencing was performed on PBMCs, taken around atezolizumab (anti-PD-L1) treatment. All receptors come from a man in his 70s with urothelial cancer. The CDR3 runs from the conserved cysteine through the conserved F or W. The order of the fields is D gene, clone size, V gene, J gene, CDR3 protein, CDR3 DNA. The D gene is left open where the match is weak. Clone size is not always given. Where it is, it says once, few, many or a class for expanded clones.

d_call: TRBD1
clone_size: few
v_call: TRBV6-1
j_call: TRBJ1-5
cdr3_aa: CASSEHDRGSNQPQHF
cdr3_nt: TGTGCCAGCAGTGAACATGACAGGGGCTCCAATCAGCCCCAGCATTTT

d_call: TRBD1
clone_size: NA
v_call: TRBV11-3
j_call: TRBJ2-7
cdr3_aa: CASSYGQGAAYEQYF
cdr3_nt: TGTGCCAGCAGCTACGGACAGGGGGCCGCCTACGAGCAGTACTTC

d_call: NA
clone_size: NA
v_call: TRBV28
j_call: TRBJ2-3
cdr3_aa: CASSQEGRGTPDTQYF
cdr3_nt: TGTGCCAGCAGCCAGGAGGGACGGGGGACCCCAGATACGCAGTATTTT

d_call: TRBD1
clone_size: NA
v_call: TRBV30
j_call: TRBJ1-2
cdr3_aa: CAWTGQGRIYGYTF
cdr3_nt: TGTGCCTGGACCGGACAGGGGAGGATTTATGGCTACACCTTC

d_call: TRBD1
clone_size: NA
v_call: TRBV19
j_call: TRBJ1-5
cdr3_aa: CASSMDTGGWDQPQHF
cdr3_nt: TGTGCCAGTAGTATGGATACAGGGGGATGGGATCAGCCCCAGCATTTT

d_call: NA
clone_size: NA
v_call: TRBV18
j_call: TRBJ2-2
cdr3_aa: CASSPVMAGNTGELFF
cdr3_nt: TGTGCCAGCTCACCAGTTATGGCGGGGAACACCGGGGAGCTGTTTTTT

d_call: TRBD2
clone_size: once
v_call: TRBV20-1
j_call: TRBJ2-7
cdr3_aa: CSASRGVEQYF
cdr3_nt: TGCAGTGCTAGCCGGGGGGTCGAGCAGTACTTC

d_call: NA
clone_size: once
v_call: TRBV6-5
j_call: TRBJ2-2
cdr3_aa: CASSREGELFF
cdr3_nt: TGTGCCAGCAGTAGGGAGGGGGAGCTGTTTTTT

d_call: NA
clone_size: NA
v_call: TRBV21-1
j_call: TRBJ1-2
cdr3_aa: CASSRRTGENYGYTF
cdr3_nt: TGTGCCAGCAGCAGGAGGACAGGGGAAAACTATGGCTACACCTTC

d_call: NA
clone_size: once
v_call: TRBV19
j_call: TRBJ2-7
cdr3_aa: CASSRGTQSYEQYF
cdr3_nt: TGTGCCAGTAGTAGGGGGACTCAGTCCTACGAGCAGTACTTC

d_call: TRBD1
clone_size: few
v_call: TRBV30
j_call: TRBJ1-1
cdr3_aa: CAWRGWTGKMNTEAFF
cdr3_nt: TGTGCCTGGAGAGGGTGGACAGGGAAAATGAACACTGAAGCTTTCTTT

d_call: NA
clone_size: NA
v_call: TRBV5-1
j_call: TRBJ1-1
cdr3_aa: CASSSSPAGTEAFF
cdr3_nt: TGCGCCAGCAGCTCAAGCCCCGCGGGCACTGAAGCTTTCTTT

d_call: NA
clone_size: NA
v_call: TRBV30
j_call: TRBJ1-2
cdr3_aa: CAWRRPGNGIGGYTF
cdr3_nt: TGTGCCTGGAGGAGGCCAGGGAATGGTATTGGTGGCTACACCTTC

d_call: TRBD1
clone_size: NA
v_call: TRBV5-1
j_call: TRBJ2-7
cdr3_aa: CASSFGTGVSEQYF
cdr3_nt: TGCGCCAGCAGCTTCGGGACAGGGGTTTCCGAGCAGTACTTC

d_call: TRBD1
clone_size: NA
v_call: TRBV6-1
j_call: TRBJ2-1
cdr3_aa: CASSPGQGVEQFF
cdr3_nt: TGTGCCAGCAGCCCCGGACAGGGTGTTGAGCAGTTCTTC

d_call: TRBD1
clone_size: NA
v_call: TRBV5-1
j_call: TRBJ1-6
cdr3_aa: CASSGERTGRSNTPLHF
cdr3_nt: TGCGCCAGCAGCGGAGAACGGACAGGGAGATCTAATACACCCCTCCACTTT

d_call: NA
clone_size: NA
v_call: TRBV11-2
j_call: TRBJ1-1
cdr3_aa: CASSLDLAAAAFF
cdr3_nt: TGTGCCAGCAGCTTAGATTTAGCAGCAGCAGCTTTCTTT

d_call: TRBD1
clone_size: NA
v_call: TRBV19
j_call: TRBJ2-7
cdr3_aa: CASSRSGTGTYEQYF
cdr3_nt: TGTGCCAGTAGTCGATCCGGGACAGGGACCTACGAGCAGTACTTC

d_call: NA
clone_size: few
v_call: TRBV5-6
j_call: TRBJ1-1
cdr3_aa: CASSLYESVTFWATEAFF
cdr3_nt: TGTGCCAGCAGCTTGTATGAGTCGGTAACCTTTTGGGCTACTGAAGCTTTCTTT

d_call: NA
clone_size: NA
v_call: TRBV5-6
j_call: TRBJ2-3
cdr3_aa: CASSLQGGTQYF
cdr3_nt: TGTGCCAGCAGCTTGCAGGGGGGTACGCAGTATTTT

d_call: TRBD1
clone_size: NA
v_call: TRBV4-1
j_call: TRBJ2-7
cdr3_aa: CASSPYPSRPRQGSSYEQYF
cdr3_nt: TGCGCCAGCAGCCCCTACCCGTCCCGACCGCGACAGGGAAGCTCCTACGAGCAGTACTTC

d_call: NA
clone_size: NA
v_call: TRBV29-1
j_call: TRBJ2-6
cdr3_aa: CSVGTAGANVLTF
cdr3_nt: TGCAGCGTTGGGACTGCTGGGGCCAACGTCCTGACTTTC

d_call: TRBD1
clone_size: few
v_call: TRBV6-1
j_call: TRBJ1-5
cdr3_aa: CASSGTGDQPQHF
cdr3_nt: TGTGCCAGCAGTGGGACAGGGGATCAGCCCCAGCATTTT

d_call: TRBD1
clone_size: once
v_call: TRBV19
j_call: TRBJ1-2
cdr3_aa: CATQVGTANYGYTF
cdr3_nt: TGTGCCACCCAAGTCGGGACAGCTAACTATGGCTACACCTTC

d_call: NA
clone_size: once
v_call: TRBV11-2
j_call: TRBJ2-7
cdr3_aa: CASSLDAYEQYF
cdr3_nt: TGTGCCAGCAGCTTAGACGCCTACGAGCAGTACTTC

d_call: NA
clone_size: NA
v_call: TRBV18
j_call: TRBJ2-2
cdr3_aa: CASSLGRARNTGELFF
cdr3_nt: TGTGCCAGCTCACTGGGCAGGGCTCGGAACACCGGGGAGCTGTTTTTT

d_call: NA
clone_size: few
v_call: TRBV30
j_call: TRBJ2-1
cdr3_aa: CAWSKTGGVYEQFF
cdr3_nt: TGTGCCTGGAGTAAAACAGGAGGGGTGTATGAGCAGTTCTTC

d_call: TRBD2
clone_size: NA
v_call: TRBV7-2
j_call: TRBJ2-2
cdr3_aa: CASSPPGLATTGELFF
cdr3_nt: TGTGCCAGCAGCCCGCCGGGACTAGCGACTACCGGGGAGCTGTTTTTT

d_call: TRBD2
clone_size: NA
v_call: TRBV7-3
j_call: TRBJ2-5
cdr3_aa: CASSLWGGIGETQYF
cdr3_nt: TGTGCCAGCAGCTTGTGGGGGGGGATCGGAGAGACCCAGTACTTC

d_call: NA
clone_size: once
v_call: TRBV5-1
j_call: TRBJ1-1
cdr3_aa: CASSSGDSRPTEAFF
cdr3_nt: TGCGCCAGCAGCTCCGGGGACTCCCGCCCCACTGAAGCTTTCTTT